This TCR beta chain stems from a study of cytomegalovirus exposure and HLA in healthy donors. The ends were cut back, 5 bases at V and 2 bases at J, with 16 bases in the middle. The CDR3 is 15 residues long. Germline V gene data show CDR1 as SGHNT and CDR2 as YYREEE (reference sequence). In the PCR, 60 Vbeta and 13 Jbeta primers were used. Clones were read by immunoSEQ multiplex PCR, and TCRdb kept only the in-frame ones, dropping some. This sample has 150,000 to 200,000 clones; 81% occur once, and the top ten carry 1.5% to 2%. Study-wide findings and caveats: Researchers reported in a later analysis that a missense DCLRE1C variant was tied to TCR beta V- and J-gene trimming. Information on immune exposure was restricted to one variable (CMV serostatus). As was reported, the classifier diagnosed cytomegalovirus status with high specificity and sensitivity. Later analysis showed most CMV-associated TCR beta chains appearing HLA-restricted.

Note on this clone: Its antigen is currently unknown.

V gene TRBV5-4 combines with J gene TRBJ2-5; a possible D gene is TRBD1 (6 bases). Sample: PBMCs. This sequence was found in a young man in good health and CMV-seronegative. DNA of the CDR3: TGTGCCAGCAGATTCGACGGGACACCGCAAGAGACCCAGTACTTC. Its protein is CASRFDGTPQETQYF.